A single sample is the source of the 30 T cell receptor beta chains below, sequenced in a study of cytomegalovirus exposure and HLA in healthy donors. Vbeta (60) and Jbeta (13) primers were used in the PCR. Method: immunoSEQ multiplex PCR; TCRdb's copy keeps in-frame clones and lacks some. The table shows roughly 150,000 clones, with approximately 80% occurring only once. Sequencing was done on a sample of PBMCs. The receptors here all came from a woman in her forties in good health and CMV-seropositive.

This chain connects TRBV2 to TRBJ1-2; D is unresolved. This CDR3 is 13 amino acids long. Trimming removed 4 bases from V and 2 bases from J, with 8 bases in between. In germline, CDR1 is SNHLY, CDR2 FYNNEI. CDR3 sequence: CASSAGFNYGYTF. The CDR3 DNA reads TGTGCCAGCAGTGCGGGGTTCAACTATGGCTACACCTTC.

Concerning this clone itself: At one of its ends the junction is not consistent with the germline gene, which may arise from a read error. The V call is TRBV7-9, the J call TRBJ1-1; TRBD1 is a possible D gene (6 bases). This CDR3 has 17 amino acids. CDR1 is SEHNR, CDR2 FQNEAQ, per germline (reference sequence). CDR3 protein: CSSSLAIGGRGDTEAFF. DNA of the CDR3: TGTTCCAGCAGCCTAGCTATAGGGGGAAGAGGGGACACTGAAGCTTTCTTT.

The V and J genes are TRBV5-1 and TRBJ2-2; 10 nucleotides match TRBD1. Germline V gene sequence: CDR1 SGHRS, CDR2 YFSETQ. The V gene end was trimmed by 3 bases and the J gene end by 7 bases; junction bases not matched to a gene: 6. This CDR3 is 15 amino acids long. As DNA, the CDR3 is TGCGCCAGCAGCTCTAGACAGGGGGCTAGCGGGGAGCTGTTTTTT. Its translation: CASSSRQGASGELFF.

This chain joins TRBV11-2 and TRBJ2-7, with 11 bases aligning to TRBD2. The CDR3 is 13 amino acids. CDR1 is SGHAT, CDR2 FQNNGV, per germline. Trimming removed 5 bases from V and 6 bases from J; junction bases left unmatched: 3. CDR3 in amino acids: CASSLAGGREQYF. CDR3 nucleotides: TGTGCCAGCAGCCTAGCGGGAGGACGCGAGCAGTACTTC.

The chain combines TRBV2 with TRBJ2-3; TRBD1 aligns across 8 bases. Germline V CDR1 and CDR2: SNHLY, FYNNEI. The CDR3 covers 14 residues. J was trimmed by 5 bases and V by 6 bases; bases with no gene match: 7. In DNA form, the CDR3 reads TGTGCCAGCAGGCGGACAGGGTCCGTAGATACGCAGTATTTT. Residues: CASRRTGSVDTQYF.

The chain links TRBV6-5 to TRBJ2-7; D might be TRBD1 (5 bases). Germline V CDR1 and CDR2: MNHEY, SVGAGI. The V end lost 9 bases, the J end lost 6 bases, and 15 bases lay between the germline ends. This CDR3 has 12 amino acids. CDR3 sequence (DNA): TGTGCCAGTAAAAGATCTGGGGCCGAGCAGTACTTC. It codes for CASKRSGAEQYF.

CDR3 nucleotide sequence: TGTGCCAGCAGTTCCCCGGCGCGGGACACCGGGGAGCTGTTTTTT. Amino acid sequence: CASSSPARDTGELFF. The chain uses TRBV28 and TRBJ2-2; tentatively, D is TRBD2 (5 bases). The ends were cut back, 4 bases at V and 3 bases at J, with 12 bases in the middle. The CDR3 runs to 15 residues. The germline V gene encodes CDR1 MDHEN and CDR2 SYDVKM.

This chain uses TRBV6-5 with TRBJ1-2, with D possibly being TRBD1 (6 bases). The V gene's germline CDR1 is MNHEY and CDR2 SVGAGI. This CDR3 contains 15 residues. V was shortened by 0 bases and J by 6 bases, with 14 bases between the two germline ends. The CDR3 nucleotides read TGTGCCAGCAGTTACTCGACCGGGACAAGCCATGGCTACACCTTC. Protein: CASSYSTGTSHGYTF.

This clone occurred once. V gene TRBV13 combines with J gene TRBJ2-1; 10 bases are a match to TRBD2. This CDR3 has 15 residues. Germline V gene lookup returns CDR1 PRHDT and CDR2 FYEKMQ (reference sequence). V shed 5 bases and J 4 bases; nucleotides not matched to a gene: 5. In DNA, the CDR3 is TGTGCCAGCAGCGCCCCTAGCGGGAGATACAATGAGCAGTTCTTC. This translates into CASSAPSGRYNEQFF.

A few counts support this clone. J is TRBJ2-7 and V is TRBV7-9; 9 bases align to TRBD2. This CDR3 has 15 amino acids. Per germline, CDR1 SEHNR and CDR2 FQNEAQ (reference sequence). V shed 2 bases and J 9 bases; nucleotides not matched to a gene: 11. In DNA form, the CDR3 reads TGTGCCAGCAGCTTAAGTAGCGGGGGTGATTCCAGGCAGTACTTC. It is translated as CASSLSSGGDSRQYF.

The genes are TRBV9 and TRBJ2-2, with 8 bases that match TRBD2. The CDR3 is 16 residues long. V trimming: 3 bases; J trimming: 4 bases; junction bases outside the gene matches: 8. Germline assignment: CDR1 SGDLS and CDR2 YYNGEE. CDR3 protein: CASSAQRERFTGELFF. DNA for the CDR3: TGTGCCAGCAGCGCCCAGCGGGAGAGGTTCACCGGGGAGCTGTTTTTT.

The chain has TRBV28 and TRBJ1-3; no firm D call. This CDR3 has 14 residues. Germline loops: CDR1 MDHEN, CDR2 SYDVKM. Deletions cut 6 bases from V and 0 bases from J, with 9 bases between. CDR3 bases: TGTGCCAGCAGGTCACCTAACTCTGGAAACACCATATATTTT. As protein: CASRSPNSGNTIYF.

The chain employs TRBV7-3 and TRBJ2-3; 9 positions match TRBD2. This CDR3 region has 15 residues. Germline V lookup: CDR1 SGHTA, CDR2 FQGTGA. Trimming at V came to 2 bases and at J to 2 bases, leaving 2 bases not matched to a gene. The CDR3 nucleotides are TGTGCCAGCAGCTTACAGCGGGGGGCCACAGATACGCAGTATTTT. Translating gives CASSLQRGATDTQYF.

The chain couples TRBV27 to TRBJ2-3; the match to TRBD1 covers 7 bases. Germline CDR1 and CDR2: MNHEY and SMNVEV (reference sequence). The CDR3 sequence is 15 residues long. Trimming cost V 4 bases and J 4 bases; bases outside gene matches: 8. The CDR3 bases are TGTGCCAGCAGTTCGGACAGGCCGTGGGCAGATACGCAGTATTTT. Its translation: CASSSDRPWADTQYF.

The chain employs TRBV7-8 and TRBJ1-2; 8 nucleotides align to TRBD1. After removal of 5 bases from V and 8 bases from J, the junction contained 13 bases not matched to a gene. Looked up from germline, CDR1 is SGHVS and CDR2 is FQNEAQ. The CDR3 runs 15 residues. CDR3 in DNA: TGTGCCAGCAGCGCTAGAGGGACAGGTGTACTCGGCTACACCTTC. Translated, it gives CASSARGTGVLGYTF. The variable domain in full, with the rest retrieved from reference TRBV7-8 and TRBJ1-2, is GAGVSQSPRYKVAKRGQDVALRCDPISGHVSLFWYQQALGQGPEFLTYFQNEAQLDKSGLPSDRFFAERPEGSVSTLKIQRTQQEDSAVYLCASSARGTGVLGYTFGSGTRLTVV.

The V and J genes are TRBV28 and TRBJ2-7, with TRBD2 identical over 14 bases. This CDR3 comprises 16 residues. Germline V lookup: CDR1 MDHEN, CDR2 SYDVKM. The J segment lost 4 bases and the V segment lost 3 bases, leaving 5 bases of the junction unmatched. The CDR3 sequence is CASSLRGTSGSYEQYF. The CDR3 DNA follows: TGTGCCAGCAGTTTGCGCGGGACTAGCGGGAGTTACGAGCAGTACTTC.

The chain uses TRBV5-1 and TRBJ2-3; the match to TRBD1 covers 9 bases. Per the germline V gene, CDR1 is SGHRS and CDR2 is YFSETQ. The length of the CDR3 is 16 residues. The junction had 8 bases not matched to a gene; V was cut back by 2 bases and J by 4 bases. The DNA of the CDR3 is TGCGCCAGCAGCTTCTCAGGACAGGGGCCTTCAGATACGCAGTATTTT. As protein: CASSFSGQGPSDTQYF. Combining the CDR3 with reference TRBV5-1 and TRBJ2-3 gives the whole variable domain KAGVTQTPRYLIKTRGQQVTLSCSPISGHRSVSWYQQTPGQGLQFLFEYFSETQRNKGNFPGRFSGRQFSNSRSEMNVSTLELGDSALYLCASSFSGQGPSDTQYFGPGTRLTVL.

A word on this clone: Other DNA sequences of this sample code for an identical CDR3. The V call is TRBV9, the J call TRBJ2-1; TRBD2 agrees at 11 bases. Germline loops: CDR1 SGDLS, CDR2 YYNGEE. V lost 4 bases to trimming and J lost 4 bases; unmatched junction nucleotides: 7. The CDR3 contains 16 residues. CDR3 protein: CASSPTGTSGYNEQFF. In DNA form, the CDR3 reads TGTGCCAGCAGCCCCACCGGGACTAGCGGATACAATGAGCAGTTCTTC.

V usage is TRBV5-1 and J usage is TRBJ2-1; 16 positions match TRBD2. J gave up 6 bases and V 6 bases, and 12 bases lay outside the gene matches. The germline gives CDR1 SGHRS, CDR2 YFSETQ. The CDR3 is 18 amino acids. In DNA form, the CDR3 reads TGCGCCAGCACCCGGGGACTAGCGGGAGGGAGGGGCGGCAATGAGCAGTTCTTC. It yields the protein CASTRGLAGGRGGNEQFF.

The DNA for the CDR3 is TGTGCCAGCAGTGGTACAAGGGGCGAGACCCAGTACTTC. Translation: CASSGTRGETQYF. The chain is built from TRBV6-1 and TRBJ2-5; TRBD1 might be the D (5 bases). The germline V gene has CDR1 MNHNS and CDR2 SASEGT. V was cut by 4 bases and J by 5 bases, with 11 bases left in between. The CDR3 has 13 residues.

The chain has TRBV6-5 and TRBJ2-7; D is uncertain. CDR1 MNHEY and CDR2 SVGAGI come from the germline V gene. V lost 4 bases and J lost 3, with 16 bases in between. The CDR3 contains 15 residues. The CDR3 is CASSSLARPNYEQYF. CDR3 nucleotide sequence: TGTGCCAGCAGTTCCCTCGCGCGGCCCAACTACGAGCAGTACTTC.

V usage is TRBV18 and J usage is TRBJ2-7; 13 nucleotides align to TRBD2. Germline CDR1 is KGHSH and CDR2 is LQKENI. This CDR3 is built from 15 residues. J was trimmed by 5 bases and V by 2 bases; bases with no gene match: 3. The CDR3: CASSPGTSGKNEQYF. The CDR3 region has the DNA TGTGCCAGCTCACCAGGGACTAGCGGGAAGAACGAGCAGTACTTC.

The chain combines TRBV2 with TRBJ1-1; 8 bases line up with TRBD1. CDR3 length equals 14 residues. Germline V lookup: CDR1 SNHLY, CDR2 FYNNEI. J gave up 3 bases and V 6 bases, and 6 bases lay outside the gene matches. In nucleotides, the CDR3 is TGTGCCAGCAGGGCCGACAGGGGTTACACTGAAGCTTTCTTT. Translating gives CASRADRGYTEAFF.

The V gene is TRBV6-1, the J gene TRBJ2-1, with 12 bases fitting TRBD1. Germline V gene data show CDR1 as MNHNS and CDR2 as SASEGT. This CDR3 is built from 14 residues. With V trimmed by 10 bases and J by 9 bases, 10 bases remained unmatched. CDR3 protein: CATNPGQGATEQFF. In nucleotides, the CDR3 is TGTGCCACTAACCCGGGACAGGGGGCCACTGAGCAGTTCTTC.

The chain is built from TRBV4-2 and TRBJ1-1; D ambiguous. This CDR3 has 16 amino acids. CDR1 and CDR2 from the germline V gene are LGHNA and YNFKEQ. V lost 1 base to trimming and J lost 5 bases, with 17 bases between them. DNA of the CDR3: TGTGCCAGCAGCCAAGGAACGGGGTTACATGGGACTGAAGCTTTCTTT. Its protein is CASSQGTGLHGTEAFF.

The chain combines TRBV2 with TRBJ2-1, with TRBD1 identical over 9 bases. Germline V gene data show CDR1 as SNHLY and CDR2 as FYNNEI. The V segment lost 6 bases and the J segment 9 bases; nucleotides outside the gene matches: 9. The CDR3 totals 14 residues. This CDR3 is CASRIDRGFTEQFF. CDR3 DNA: TGTGCCAGCAGAATCGACAGGGGGTTCACTGAGCAGTTCTTC.

The CDR3 bases are TGCGCCAGCAGCTCCTCCCGGGACAGGGGCGAAAGCGAGACCCAGTACTTC. Protein product: CASSSSRDRGESETQYF. J is TRBJ2-5 and V is TRBV5-1, with TRBD1 matching 10 bases. The CDR3 runs to 17 residues. Germline V gene sequence: CDR1 SGHRS, CDR2 YFSETQ. J lost 5 bases, V lost 3 bases, and 13 bases had no gene match.

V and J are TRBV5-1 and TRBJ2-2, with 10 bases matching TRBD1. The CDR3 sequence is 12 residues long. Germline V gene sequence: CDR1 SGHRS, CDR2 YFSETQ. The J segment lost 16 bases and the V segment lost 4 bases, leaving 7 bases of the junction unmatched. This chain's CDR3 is CASSQGQGSKFF. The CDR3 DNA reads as TGCGCCAGCAGCCAGGGACAGGGGTCGAAGTTTTTT.

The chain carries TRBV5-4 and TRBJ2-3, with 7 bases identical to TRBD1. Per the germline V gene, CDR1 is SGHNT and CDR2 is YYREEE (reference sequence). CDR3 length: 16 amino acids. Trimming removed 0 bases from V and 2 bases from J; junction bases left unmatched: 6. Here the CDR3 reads CASSLAKGANTDTQYF. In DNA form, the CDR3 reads TGTGCCAGCAGCTTGGCCAAGGGGGCCAACACAGATACGCAGTATTTT.

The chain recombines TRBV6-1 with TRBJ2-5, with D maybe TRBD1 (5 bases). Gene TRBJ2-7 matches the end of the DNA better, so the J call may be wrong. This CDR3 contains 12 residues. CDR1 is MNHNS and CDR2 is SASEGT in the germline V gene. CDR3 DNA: TGTGCCAGCAGTGTAGGACACTACGAGCAGTACTTC. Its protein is CASSVGHYEQYF.